In its sample, the clone carrying this TCR beta chain was seen a few times. Antigen unknown. This specimen comes from a study of high-grade serous ovarian cancer treatment subgroups. Germline CDR1 SGHNT, CDR2 YENEEA. Deletions cut 5 bases from V and 2 bases from J, with 13 bases between. The CDR3 contains 15 residues. Study-level points and caveats: Repertoire similarity ranged about 0.095 to 0.8 between tumors of one patient.

The method was immunoSEQ multiplex PCR; TCRdb's version includes in-frame clones alone and lacks a portion of them. The sample yields 1,500 to 2,000 clones, 65% to 70% seen once. Tumor samples were obtained before definitive surgery or chemotherapy. This rearrangement joins TRBV11-3 to TRBJ1-3; a possible D gene is TRBD1 (5 bases). The sequenced sample was tumor tissue. The receptor was derived from a human donor with high-grade serous ovarian cancer. The CDR3 here is CASSPGGSPGNTIYF. CDR3 in DNA: TGTGCCAGCAGCCCCGGGGGGTCCCCTGGAAACACCATATATTTT.